Reported below is one TCR beta chain. The antigen remains undetermined. An end of the junction differs from the germline gene, which may be a read error. CDR1 SGHAT and CDR2 FQNNGV come from the germline V gene. This CDR3 has 16 residues. The data derive from a study of glioma-infiltrating T cells. TCR alpha and beta CDR3 regions were amplified from RNA using iRepertoire nested multiplex PCR. For one-step reverse transcription and amplification, about 85-400 ng of tissue mRNA or PBMC total RNA was used. Each CDR3 protein gets one entry after TCRdb re-called the multiplex PCR reads with MiXCR. Of around 140,000 distinct CDR3 sequences listed, 30% to 40% are singletons. Broader study findings: Above-expected tissue-blood divergence occurred in all gliomas, most in low-grade ones. CDR3 overlap between tissue and blood was very small.

The J gene is TRBJ2-1, the V gene TRBV11-2; 10 nucleotides align to TRBD2. This clonotype originated in a human donor with low-grade glioma or glioblastoma, undergoing nonglioma brain surgery, or in good health (not recorded which). Sequencing used glioma tissue, nonneoplastic brain tissue, or PBMCs (not recorded which). CDR3 in amino acids: CARSLEASGRIHEQFF. The CDR3 DNA sequence: TGTGCCAGAAGCTTAGAGGCTAGCGGGAGAATTCATGAGCAGTTCTTC.